The subject of this entry is one TCR beta chain. The antigen remains unidentified. These data belong to a study of cytotoxic CD8 clonotypes in ibrutinib-treated CLL. Across the study: Enrolment comprised under twelve relapsed/refractory and more than 14 treatment-naive patients; about 17 were IGHV unmutated. After treatment lasting a median 12 months, range 6 to 36, response samples were collected. General study results and limits: Sampling times, which were not matched between the groups, differed between sustained-remission patients and progressing patients.

Here immunoSEQ multiplex PCR was the method, and the copy in TCRdb shows in-frame clones only, minus some. The sample has 130,000 to 150,000 clones, 79% seen once. Germline V gene lookup returns CDR1 SGHRS and CDR2 YFSETQ. With 2 bases removed from V and 1 base from J, the gap between germline ends came to 7 bases. The CDR3 length is 14 residues. This receptor was obtained from a human donor with chronic lymphocytic leukemia. This chain joins TRBV5-1 and TRBJ2-1; D is unclear. The material sequenced was PBMCs, taken after 12 months of ibrutinib treatment. CDR3 in amino acids: CASSFQNSYNEQFF. As DNA, the CDR3 is TGCGCCAGCAGCTTCCAGAATTCCTACAATGAGCAGTTCTTC.